This is a list of T cell receptor beta chains from one sample in a study of radiation and T cells in renal cell carcinoma. TCRdb's table, derived via immunoSEQ multiplex PCR, lists solely in-frame clones and lacks some. The sample yields roughly 23,000 clones, 40% to 55% seen once. This specimen consisted of tumor tissue, obtained from a patient whose treatment included radiotherapy and nephrectomy. These receptors originate from a woman between 50 and 59 years old with renal cell carcinoma. Both conserved end residues are part of each CDR3. The D gene is left open where the match is weak. A clone size is listed for some rows: how often the clone was seen (once, few, many), or a class if it is expanded.

few,TRBJ2-5,TRBD2,TRBV7-2,TGTGCCAGCAGCTTAGCGATAGCGGGGGGTGAAGAGACCCAGTACTTC,CASSLAIAGGEETQYF
many,TRBJ1-6,NA,TRBV14,TGTGCCAGCAGCCAAGGTTTTGCGGCAGGTTCACCCCTCCACTTT,CASSQGFAAGSPLHF
NA,TRBJ2-7,NA,TRBV7-3,TGTGCCAGCAGCTTCCTAGGGCGTCTGTCTGACGAGCAGTACTTC,CASSFLGRLSDEQYF
few,TRBJ2-5,NA,TRBV9,TGTGCCAGCAGCACATATGGAGGGACCAAGGAGACCCAGTACTTC,CASSTYGGTKETQYF
NA,TRBJ2-1,TRBD2,TRBV5-1,TGCGCCAGCAGCTTGGCCTGGGAGGGTGGCTCCTACAATGAGCAGTTCTTC,CASSLAWEGGSYNEQFF
NA,TRBJ2-7,TRBD1,TRBV2,TGTGCCAGCACGTTTGAGACAGGGGGTCCATCCTACGAGCAGTACTTC,CASTFETGGPSYEQYF
NA,TRBJ1-1,NA,TRBV10-2,TGCGCCAGCAGTCTTACTTCAGAGAACACTGAAGCTTTCTTT,CASSLTSENTEAFF
few,TRBJ2-2,NA,TRBV11-2,TGTGCCAGCAGCTTAGCGAGGGCCGGGGAGCTGTTTTTT,CASSLARAGELFF
NA,TRBJ2-5,TRBD1,TRBV7-2,TGTGCCAGCAGCTTAGCCTTCACAGGGGCAGAGACCCAGTACTTC,CASSLAFTGAETQYF
NA,TRBJ1-5,NA,TRBV5-6,TGTGCCAGCAGCTTGGGTTTGGGAGCAGGGAATCAGCCCCAGCATTTT,CASSLGLGAGNQPQHF
few,TRBJ1-4,NA,TRBV2,TGTGCCAGCTGTTCCGGACCCCGCGGGGAAAAACTGTTTTTT,CASCSGPRGEKLFF
few,TRBJ2-7,TRBD2,TRBV4-1,TGCGCCAGCAGCCAAGTGGGGGGGACCGAGCAGTACTTC,CASSQVGGTEQYF
NA,TRBJ2-7,NA,TRBV4-1,TGCGCCAGCAGCCATCCTGAGGCCGGTGGGTCTACCTACGAGCAGTACTTC,CASSHPEAGGSTYEQYF
NA,TRBJ2-1,TRBD2,TRBV9,TGTGCCAGCAGCGTAGTGGGTAGCGGGGGCTATAATGAGCAGTTCTTC,CASSVVGSGGYNEQFF
few,TRBJ2-1,NA,TRBV7-8,TGTGCCAGCAGCCAATTCCTTATGGAAGTTGAGCAGTTCTTC,CASSQFLMEVEQFF
NA,TRBJ1-6,TRBD1,TRBV5-8,TGTGCCAGCAGCCTCTTCGGGACAGGGGCTAACGGTTCACCCCTCCACTTT,CASSLFGTGANGSPLHF
NA,TRBJ1-6,NA,TRBV30,TGTGCCTGGAGCGCTACCGGGACTCTCGGGGCACCCCTCCACTTT,CAWSATGTLGAPLHF
few,TRBJ1-2,NA,TRBV7-2,TGTGCCAGCAGCTTATTGGGGGAGGGCTACACCTTC,CASSLLGEGYTF
many,TRBJ2-7,NA,TRBV4-2,TGTGCCAGCAGCCACCCTGGACAGAATTCCTACGAGCAGTACTTC,CASSHPGQNSYEQYF
NA,TRBJ1-2,NA,TRBV5-6,TGTGCCAGCAGCCCCACAGGTACACTTAACTATGGCTACACCTTC,CASSPTGTLNYGYTF
NA,TRBJ1-1,NA,TRBV5-1,TGCGCCAGCAGCTTGGAGAGTTTGACTGAAGCTTTCTTT,CASSLESLTEAFF
many,TRBJ2-1,NA,TRBV29-1,TGCAGCGTTGAAAACAGGGTCATTGGAAACAATGAGCAGTTCTTC,CSVENRVIGNNEQFF
NA,TRBJ2-3,NA,TRBV9,TGTGCCAGCAGTCTAGACTTAGATACGCAGTATTTT,CASSLDLDTQYF
NA,TRBJ1-2,NA,TRBV30,TGTGCCTGGGACCCAGGGTTTCACTATGGCTACACCTTC,CAWDPGFHYGYTF